This paragraph reports one TCR beta chain. Antigen unknown. The sample comes from a study of shared clonotypes between healthy human individuals. Study results and limitations: A reduction in generation probabilities was seen for non-shared clonotypes relative to those shared by all four donors.

TCRdb's table, derived via immunoSEQ multiplex PCR, lists solely in-frame clones and lacks some. In the table there are under 1,100,000 clones, under 80% of which are singletons. The healthy adult donors were HIV-negative and reported no recent acute infections or vaccinations. Specimen: memory CD4+ T cells sorted from blood. Subset described: CD45RA-negative fraction. The clonotype was recovered from a man aged 18 to 30 in good health.

CDR3 in amino acids: CASSIPQGFQYF. The CDR3 DNA sequence: TGTGCCAGTAGTATCCCCCAGGGTTTCCAGTACTTC. The rearrangement uses TRBV19 and TRBJ2-5; the D gene is possibly TRBD1 (5 bases). Trimming took off 3 bases at V and 10 bases at J, with 12 bases between the two ends. The CDR3 has 12 residues. From germline, CDR1 is LNHDA and CDR2 SQIVND (reference sequence).